One TCR beta chain is described in this entry. The target antigen is unknown. TCRdb re-called the 5' RACE reads through MiXCR, storing one row per CDR3 protein. Among 85,000 to 100,000 distinct CDR3 sequences listed, about 8.8% were seen once. These data belong to a study of CD8 T cells in ankylosing spondylitis. The study's findings and limits: Within ankylosing spondylitis blood, a TCR beta motif made up of under 10 highly homologous variants appeared to be characteristic. Both synovial fluid and blood in reactive arthritis had previously been reported to carry some motif variants. Reportedly, disease-linked clones are significantly enriched in ankylosing spondylitis patients' matched synovial fluid.

The CDR3 extends over 14 amino acids. With 2 bases clipped from V and 7 bases from J, the junction kept 4 bases outside the gene matches. The germline gives CDR1 SGHRS, CDR2 YFSETQ. The rearrangement uses TRBV5-1 and TRBJ2-2; TRBD2 aligns across 8 bases. The clonotype originates from a male donor with ankylosing spondylitis or in good health (not recorded which). The specimen sequenced was blood, either unsorted or a sorted T cell fraction (not recorded which). CDR3 amino acids: CASSFERGNGELFF. In DNA, the CDR3 is TGCGCCAGCAGCTTCGAGCGGGGGAACGGGGAGCTGTTTTTT.